This TCR beta chain was identified during a study of monozygotic twins with inflammatory bowel disease. One blood sample of roughly 2.5 ml was taken from each donor. Investigators extracted total RNA from whole blood and did not sort T cells. Germline CDR1 and CDR2: DFQATT and SNEGSKA (reference sequence). The CDR3 is made up of 17 amino acids. The RNA usage for each TCR library was 3500 ng of total RNA. Using the 5' RACE reads, TCRdb records one entry per CDR3 protein without DNA. The table lists about 210,000 distinct CDR3 sequences. Sequenced: blood. The receptor comes from a human donor with ulcerative colitis or Crohn's disease, or a healthy co-twin of an affected twin (not recorded which). The genes are TRBV20-1 and TRBJ1-6; with no DNA, the TCRdb D assignment of TRBD1 cannot be verified. The CDR3 here is CSASLPGQSSYNSPLHF.